Listed below are T cell receptor beta chains from one sample, sequenced in a study of cytomegalovirus exposure and HLA in healthy donors. The protocol was immunoSEQ multiplex PCR, while the TCRdb copy is restricted to in-frame clones and leaves out a portion. The sample data list 150,000 or so clones. The sample consisted of PBMCs. All receptors derive from a young man in good health and CMV-seronegative. The CDR3 runs from the conserved cysteine through the conserved F or W. D genes are given only for firm matches.

V gene	CDR3 length	J gene	D gene	CDR3 DNA	CDR3 protein
TRBV5-1	19	TRBJ2-7	TRBD2	TGCGCCAGCAGCTTGCCCCAAGAGCGGGAGGGCCCTTTTTCCTACGAGCAGTACTTC	CASSLPQEREGPFSYEQYF
TRBV9	15	TRBJ2-2	TRBD1	TGTGCCAGCAGCGTTAGACAGGGAAACACCGGGGAGCTGTTTTTT	CASSVRQGNTGELFF
TRBV11-3	14	TRBJ1-1	.	TGTGCCAGCAGCCCACCTACAGGGAACACTGAAGCTTTCTTT	CASSPPTGNTEAFF
TRBV9	15	TRBJ2-1	TRBD2	TGTGCCAGCAGCGGAGCGGGGGTCGAGGGGGGCGAGCAGTTCTTC	CASSGAGVEGGEQFF
TRBV28	12	TRBJ2-1	.	TGTGCCAGCAGTTTAAGGAGGAATGAGCAGTTCTTC	CASSLRRNEQFF
TRBV19	15	TRBJ2-3	TRBD1	TGTGCCAGTTCCCGGGACAGGGGGCCGACAGATACGCAGTATTTT	CASSRDRGPTDTQYF
TRBV28	15	TRBJ1-4	.	TGTGCCAGCAGTCCGGGTGTAGGAACTAATGAAAAACTGTTTTTT	CASSPGVGTNEKLFF
TRBV7-2	13	TRBJ2-1	.	TGTGCCAGCAGCTTCGGGGTCTACAATGAGCAGTTCTTC	CASSFGVYNEQFF
TRBV15	15	TRBJ2-7	TRBD1	TGTGTCACCAGCAGAGGGACAGGGAGGGGCTACGAGCAGTACTTC	CVTSRGTGRGYEQYF
TRBV6-6	13	TRBJ1-2	.	TGTGCCAGCAGTTACTCTCCCCAGGGTAGCTACACCTTC	CASSYSPQGSYTF
TRBV18	15	TRBJ1-5	.	TGTGCCAGCTCACCCGAAACAGGGTACAATCAGCCCCAGCATTTT	CASSPETGYNQPQHF
TRBV28	12	TRBJ2-1	TRBD2	TGTGCCAGCCGTAGCGGGACTGCTGAGCAGTTCTTC	CASRSGTAEQFF
TRBV7-8	14	TRBJ1-1	.	TGTGCCAGCAGCTCCAGGGCCTTGAACACTGAAGCTTTCTTT	CASSSRALNTEAFF
TRBV19	15	TRBJ2-5	TRBD2	TGTGCCAGTAGTACCGGACTAGTCGGTCGCGAGACCCAGTACTTC	CASSTGLVGRETQYF
TRBV7-2	15	TRBJ2-7	TRBD2	TGTGCCAGCAGCCGGTGGACTAGCGGTAATTACGAGCAGTACTTC	CASSRWTSGNYEQYF
TRBV15	16	TRBJ2-1	TRBD1	TGTGCCACCAGCAGTTTAGGACAGGGAGTATACAATGAGCAGTTCTTC	CATSSLGQGVYNEQFF
TRBV10-3	16	TRBJ2-1	.	TGTGCCATCAGTGAGTCGATGGCTGGGGGGTACAATGAGCAGTTCTTC	CAISESMAGGYNEQFF
TRBV2	14	TRBJ2-3	.	TGTGCCAGCGCGGACTATTTCTTATCAGATACGCAGTATTTT	CASADYFLSDTQYF
TRBV28	15	TRBJ2-3	TRBD2	TGTGCCAGCAGCCTCCATAGCGGGAACACAGATACGCAGTATTTT	CASSLHSGNTDTQYF
TRBV10-3	17	TRBJ2-1	TRBD1	TGTGCCATCAGTGACCAACCCGGGACAGGGGGTACCAATGAGCAGTTCTTC	CAISDQPGTGGTNEQFF
TRBV7-3	14	TRBJ2-7	.	TGTGCCAGCAGCTTAAGTGCAGGGGTGGGTGAGCAGTACTTC	CASSLSAGVGEQYF
TRBV6-5	14	TRBJ1-2	TRBD1	TGTGCCAGCAGCTGGGACAGGGGGTCCTATGGCTACACCTTC	CASSWDRGSYGYTF
TRBV30	13	TRBJ2-7	TRBD1	TGTGCCTGGAACAGGGGGGTACCCTACGAGCAGTACTTC	CAWNRGVPYEQYF
TRBV19	15	TRBJ1-5	.	TGTGCCAGTAGTCCCCAGGGTGGAAGCAATCAGCCCCAGCATTTT	CASSPQGGSNQPQHF